The rows below give T cell receptor beta chains drawn from one sample of a study of T cells in Graves' hyperthyroidism and ophthalmopathy. TCRdb reprocessed the multiplex PCR reads via MiXCR and lists one record per CDR3 protein. The sample contains hundreds of thousands of distinct CDR3 sequences, approximately 40% of which appear only once. The source material was blood. The source is a woman between 40 and 50 years old with Graves' hyperthyroidism. Each CDR3 is given with its conserved first and last residue. D genes are given only for firm matches. The size entry is marked missing in some rows and otherwise reads once, few, many or a size class.

-	TRBV5-1	TRBJ1-2	-	CASTRDAANYGYTF	TGCGCCAGCACCCGGGACGCCGCTAACTATGGCTACACCTTC
-	TRBV5-6	TRBJ1-2	-	CASSLWQSGYGYTF	TGTGCCAGCAGCTTGTGGCAGTCGGGGTATGGCTACACCTTC
TRBD1	TRBV13	TRBJ2-3	-	CASRRQGADTQYF	TGTGCCAGCAGAAGACAGGGTGCAGATACGCAGTATTTT
TRBD2	TRBV11-2	TRBJ2-2	-	CASSLEFSGSFSNAGELFF	TGTGCCAGCAGCTTAGAATTTAGCGGGAGCTTTTCTAACGCCGGGGAGCTGTTTTTT
TRBD1	TRBV12-3/TRBV12-4	TRBJ2-7	-	CASSEGQGGHEQYF	TGTGCCAGCAGCGAGGGACAGGGGGGCCACGAGCAGTACTTC
-	TRBV7-2	TRBJ1-4	many	CATSRGGATNEKLFF	TGTGCCACCTCGCGGGGGGGCGCAACTAATGAAAAACTGTTTTTT
TRBD1	TRBV7-2	TRBJ2-7	many	CASSLQGAGSYEQYF	TGTGCCAGCAGCTTACAGGGGGCCGGGTCCTACGAGCAGTACTTC
-	TRBV2	TRBJ1-1	many	CASSDMGWSEAFF	TGTGCCAGCAGTGACATGGGGTGGTCTGAAGCTTTCTTT
-	TRBV6-1	TRBJ1-2	once	CASSWTDSGNTF	TGTGCCAGCAGCTGGACAGACTCTGGAAACACCTTC
-	TRBV19	TRBJ1-5	many	CASSIGRVNQPQHF	TGTGCCAGTAGTATTGGCAGGGTTAATCAGCCCCAGCATTTT